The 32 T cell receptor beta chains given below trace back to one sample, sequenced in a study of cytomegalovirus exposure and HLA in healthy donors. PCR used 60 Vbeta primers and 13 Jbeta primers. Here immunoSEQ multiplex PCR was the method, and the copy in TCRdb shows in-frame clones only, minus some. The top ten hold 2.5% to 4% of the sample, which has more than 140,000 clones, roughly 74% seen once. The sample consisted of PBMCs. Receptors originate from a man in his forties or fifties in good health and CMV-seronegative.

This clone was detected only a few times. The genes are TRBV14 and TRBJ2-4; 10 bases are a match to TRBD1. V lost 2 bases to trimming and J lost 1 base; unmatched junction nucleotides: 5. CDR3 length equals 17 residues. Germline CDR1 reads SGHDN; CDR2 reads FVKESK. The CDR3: CASSQLPGQGAKNIQYF. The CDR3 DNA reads TGTGCCAGCAGCCAACTCCCGGGACAGGGGGCCAAAAACATTCAGTACTTC.

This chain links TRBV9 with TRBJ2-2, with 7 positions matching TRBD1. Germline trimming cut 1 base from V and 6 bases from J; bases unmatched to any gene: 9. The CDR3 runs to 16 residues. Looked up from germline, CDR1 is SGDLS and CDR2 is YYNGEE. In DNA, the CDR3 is TGTGCCAGCAGCGTACGGGGTCAGGGGGTCGCCGGGGAGCTGTTTTTT. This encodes CASSVRGQGVAGELFF. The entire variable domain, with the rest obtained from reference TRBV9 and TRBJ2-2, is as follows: DSGVTQTPKHLITATGQRVTLRCSPRSGDLSVYWYQQSLDQGLQFLIQYYNGEERAKGNILERFSAQQFPDLHSELNLSSLELGDSALYFCASSVRGQGVAGELFFGEGSRLTVL.

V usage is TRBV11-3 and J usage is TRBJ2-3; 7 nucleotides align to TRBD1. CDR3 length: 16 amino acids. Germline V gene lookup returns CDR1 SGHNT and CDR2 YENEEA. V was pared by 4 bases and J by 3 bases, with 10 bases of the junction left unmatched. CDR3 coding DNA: TGTGCCAGCAGCTACCGATCGGGACAGACAACAGATACGCAGTATTTT. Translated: CASSYRSGQTTDTQYF.

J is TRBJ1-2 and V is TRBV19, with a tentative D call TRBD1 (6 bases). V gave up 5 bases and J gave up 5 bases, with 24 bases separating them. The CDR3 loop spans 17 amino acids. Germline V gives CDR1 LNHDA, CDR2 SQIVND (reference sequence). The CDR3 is CASSSQGSGVLEYGYTF. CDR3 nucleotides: TGTGCCAGTAGTTCCCAGGGATCAGGGGTTTTGGAATATGGCTACACCTTC.

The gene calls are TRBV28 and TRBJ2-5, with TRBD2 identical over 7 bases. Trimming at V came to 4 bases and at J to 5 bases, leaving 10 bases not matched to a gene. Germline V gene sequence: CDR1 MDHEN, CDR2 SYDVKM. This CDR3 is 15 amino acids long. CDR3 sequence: CASSWASRGGETQYF. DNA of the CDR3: TGTGCCAGCAGTTGGGCCTCCCGGGGAGGGGAGACCCAGTACTTC.

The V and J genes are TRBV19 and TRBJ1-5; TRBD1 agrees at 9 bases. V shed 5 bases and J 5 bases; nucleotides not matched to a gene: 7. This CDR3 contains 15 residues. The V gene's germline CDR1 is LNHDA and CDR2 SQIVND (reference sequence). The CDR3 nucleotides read TGTGCCAGTAGTCGAACAGGGGGCTCGGATCAGCCCCAGCATTTT. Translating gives CASSRTGGSDQPQHF.

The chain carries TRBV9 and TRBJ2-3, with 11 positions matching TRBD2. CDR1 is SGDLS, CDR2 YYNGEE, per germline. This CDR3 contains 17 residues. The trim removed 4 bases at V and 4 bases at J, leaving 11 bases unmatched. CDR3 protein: CASSLAGGPLRADTQYF. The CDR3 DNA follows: TGTGCCAGCAGCTTAGCGGGGGGGCCCCTCCGAGCAGATACGCAGTATTTT.

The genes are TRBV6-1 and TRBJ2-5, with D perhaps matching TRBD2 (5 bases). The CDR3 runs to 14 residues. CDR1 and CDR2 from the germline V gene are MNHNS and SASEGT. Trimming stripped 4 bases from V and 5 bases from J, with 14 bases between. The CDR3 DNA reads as TGTGCCAGCAGTGCGGTAAGAGGGTCCGAGACCCAGTACTTC. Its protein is CASSAVRGSETQYF.

The CDR3 coding sequence is TGTGCCAGCAGTTTACACGGGGGGGGAGAGACCCAGTACTTC. This translates into CASSLHGGGETQYF. The chain has TRBV28 and TRBJ2-5, with TRBD2 matching 8 bases. V dropped 2 bases and J dropped 4; count of bases not matched to a gene: 3. The germline V gene encodes CDR1 MDHEN and CDR2 SYDVKM. There are 14 residues in the CDR3.

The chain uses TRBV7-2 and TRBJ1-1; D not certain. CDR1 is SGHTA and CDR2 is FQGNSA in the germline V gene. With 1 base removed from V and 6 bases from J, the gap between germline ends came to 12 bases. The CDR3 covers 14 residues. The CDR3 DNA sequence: TGTGCCAGCAGCTTAGACTCACAGTCGGCTGAAGCTTTCTTT. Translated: CASSLDSQSAEAFF.

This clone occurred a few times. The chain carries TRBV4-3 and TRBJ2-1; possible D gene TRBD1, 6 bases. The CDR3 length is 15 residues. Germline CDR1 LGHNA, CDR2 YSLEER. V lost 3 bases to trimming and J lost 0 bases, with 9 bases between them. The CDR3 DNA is TGCGCCAGCAGCCAGTCAGGGGACTCCTACAATGAGCAGTTCTTC. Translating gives CASSQSGDSYNEQFF.

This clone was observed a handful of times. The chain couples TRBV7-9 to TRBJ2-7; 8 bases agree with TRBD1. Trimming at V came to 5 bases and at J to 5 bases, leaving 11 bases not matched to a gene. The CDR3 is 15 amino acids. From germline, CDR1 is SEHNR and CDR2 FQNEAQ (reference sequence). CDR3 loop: CASSLTGVEMDEQYF. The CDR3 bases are TGTGCCAGCAGCCTGACAGGGGTAGAAATGGACGAGCAGTACTTC.

DNA of the CDR3: TGTGCCAGCAGTTCAAGGGAGCTGCTGGGGGAAAAACTGTTTTTT. Amino acid sequence: CASSSRELLGEKLFF. The chain links TRBV28 to TRBJ1-4; no clear D gene. Per germline, CDR1 MDHEN and CDR2 SYDVKM. The germline V and J ends were trimmed by 4 bases and 8 bases, with 17 bases remaining between them. There are 15 residues in the CDR3. Full variable domain (rest looked up from reference TRBV28 and TRBJ1-4): DVKVTQSSRYLVKRTGEKVFLECVQDMDHENMFWYRQDPGLGLRLIYFSYDVKMKEKGDIPEGYSVSREKKERFSLILESASTNQTSMYLCASSSRELLGEKLFFGSGTQLSVL.

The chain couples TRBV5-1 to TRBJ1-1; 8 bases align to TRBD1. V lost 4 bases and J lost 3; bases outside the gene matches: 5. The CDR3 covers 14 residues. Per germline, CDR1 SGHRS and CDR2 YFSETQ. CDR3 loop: CASSEQGADTEAFF. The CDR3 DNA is TGCGCCAGCAGCGAGCAGGGGGCTGACACTGAAGCTTTCTTT.

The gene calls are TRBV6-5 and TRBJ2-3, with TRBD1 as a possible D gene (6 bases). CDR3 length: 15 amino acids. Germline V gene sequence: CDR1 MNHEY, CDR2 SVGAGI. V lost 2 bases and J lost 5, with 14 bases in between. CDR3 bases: TGTGCCAGCAGTTACGCTGGGGGCTTCATAGATACGCAGTATTTT. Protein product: CASSYAGGFIDTQYF.

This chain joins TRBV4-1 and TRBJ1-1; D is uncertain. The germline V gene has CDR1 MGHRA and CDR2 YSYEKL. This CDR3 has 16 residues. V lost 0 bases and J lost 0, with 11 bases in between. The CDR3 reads CASSQDEEGMNTEAFF. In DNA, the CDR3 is TGCGCCAGCAGCCAAGATGAGGAGGGAATGAACACTGAAGCTTTCTTT.

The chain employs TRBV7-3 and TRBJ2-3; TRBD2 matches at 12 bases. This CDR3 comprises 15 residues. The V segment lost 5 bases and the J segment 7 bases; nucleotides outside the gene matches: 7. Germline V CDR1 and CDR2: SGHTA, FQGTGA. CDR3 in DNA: TGTGCCAGCAGCCCCACTAGCGGGGGGACCCATACGCAGTATTTT. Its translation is CASSPTSGGTHTQYF.

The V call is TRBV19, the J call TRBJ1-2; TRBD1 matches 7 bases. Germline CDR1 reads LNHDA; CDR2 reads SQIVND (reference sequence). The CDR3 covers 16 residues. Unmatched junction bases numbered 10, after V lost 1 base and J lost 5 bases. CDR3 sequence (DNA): TGTGCCAGTAGTATAGCGGCAGGGGGGATTCGGTATGGCTACACCTTC. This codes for CASSIAAGGIRYGYTF.

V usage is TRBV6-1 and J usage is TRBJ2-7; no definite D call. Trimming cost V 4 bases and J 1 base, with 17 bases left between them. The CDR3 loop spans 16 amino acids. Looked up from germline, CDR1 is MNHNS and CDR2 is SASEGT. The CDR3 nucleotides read TGTGCCAGCAGTGTCTCGGTCCTCTTCCAATCCTACGAGCAGTACTTC. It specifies CASSVSVLFQSYEQYF.

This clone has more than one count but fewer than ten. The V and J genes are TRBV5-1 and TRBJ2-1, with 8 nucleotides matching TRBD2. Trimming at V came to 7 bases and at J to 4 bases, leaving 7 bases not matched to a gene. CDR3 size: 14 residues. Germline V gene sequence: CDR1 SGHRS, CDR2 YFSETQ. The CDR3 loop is CASGLLAVYNEQFF. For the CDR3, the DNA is TGCGCCAGCGGTCTACTAGCGGTGTACAATGAGCAGTTCTTC.

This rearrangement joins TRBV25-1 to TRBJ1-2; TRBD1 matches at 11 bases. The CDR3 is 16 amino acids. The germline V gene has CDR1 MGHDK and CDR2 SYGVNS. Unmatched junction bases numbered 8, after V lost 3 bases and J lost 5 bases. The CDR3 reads CASSDPRTGGVYGYTF. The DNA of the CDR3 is TGTGCCAGCAGTGATCCCCGGACAGGGGGCGTGTATGGCTACACCTTC.

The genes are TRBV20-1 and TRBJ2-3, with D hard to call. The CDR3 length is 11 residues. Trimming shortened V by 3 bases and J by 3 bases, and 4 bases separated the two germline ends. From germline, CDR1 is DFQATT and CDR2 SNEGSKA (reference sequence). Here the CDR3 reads CSASGTDTQYF. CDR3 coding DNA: TGCAGTGCTAGCGGGACAGATACGCAGTATTTT.

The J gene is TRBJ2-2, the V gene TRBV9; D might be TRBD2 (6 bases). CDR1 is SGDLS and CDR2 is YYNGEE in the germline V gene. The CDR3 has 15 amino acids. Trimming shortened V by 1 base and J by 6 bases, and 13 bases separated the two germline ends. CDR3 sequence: CASSVLASPPGELFF. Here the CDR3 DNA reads TGTGCCAGCAGCGTACTAGCGAGTCCCCCCGGGGAGCTGTTTTTT.

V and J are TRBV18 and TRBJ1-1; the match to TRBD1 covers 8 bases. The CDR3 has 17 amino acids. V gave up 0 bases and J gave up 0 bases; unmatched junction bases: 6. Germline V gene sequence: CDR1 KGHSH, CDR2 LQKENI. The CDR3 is CASSPPGTGAMNTEAFF. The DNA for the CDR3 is TGTGCCAGCTCACCACCCGGGACAGGCGCCATGAACACTGAAGCTTTCTTT.

CDR3 in amino acids: CASSLRQVGGNEQFF. The CDR3 nucleotides read TGTGCCAGCAGCCTTCGACAGGTTGGGGGCAATGAGCAGTTCTTC. The chain combines TRBV4-2 with TRBJ2-1; D is possibly TRBD1 (6 bases). Deletions cut 4 bases from V and 6 bases from J, with 16 bases between. Germline V gene data show CDR1 as LGHNA and CDR2 as YNFKEQ. The CDR3 spans 15 residues.

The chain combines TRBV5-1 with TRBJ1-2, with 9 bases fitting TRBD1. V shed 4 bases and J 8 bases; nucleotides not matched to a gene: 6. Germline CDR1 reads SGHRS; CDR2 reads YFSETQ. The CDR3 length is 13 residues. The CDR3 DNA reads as TGCGCCAGCAGCCTTGGACAGGGGAGAGGCTACACCTTC. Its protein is CASSLGQGRGYTF.

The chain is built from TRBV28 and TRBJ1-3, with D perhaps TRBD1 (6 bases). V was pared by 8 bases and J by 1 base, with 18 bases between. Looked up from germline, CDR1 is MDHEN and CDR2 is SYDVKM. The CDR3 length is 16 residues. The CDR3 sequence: CASSMGGHLSGNTIYF. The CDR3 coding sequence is TGTGCCAGCTCGATGGGGGGGCATTTATCTGGAAACACCATATATTTT.

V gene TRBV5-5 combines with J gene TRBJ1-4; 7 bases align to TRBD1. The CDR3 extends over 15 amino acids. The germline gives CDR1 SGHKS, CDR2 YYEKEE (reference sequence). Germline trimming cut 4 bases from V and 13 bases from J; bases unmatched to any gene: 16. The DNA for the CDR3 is TGTGCCAGCAGCGTAGGGACAGACCTCTTGAAGGGACTGTTTTTT. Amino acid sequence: CASSVGTDLLKGLFF.

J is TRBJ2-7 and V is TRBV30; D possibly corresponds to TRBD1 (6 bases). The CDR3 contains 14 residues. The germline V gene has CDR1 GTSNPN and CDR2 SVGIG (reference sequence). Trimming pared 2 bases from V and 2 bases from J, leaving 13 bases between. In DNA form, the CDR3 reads TGTGCCTGGAGTATAACACAGGGCCCCTACGAGCAGTACTTC. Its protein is CAWSITQGPYEQYF. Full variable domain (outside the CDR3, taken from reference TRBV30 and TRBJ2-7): SQTIHQWPATLVQPVGSPLSLECTVEGTSNPNLYWYRQAAGRGLQLLFYSVGIGQISSEVPQNLSASRPQDRQFILSSKKLLLSDSGFYLCAWSITQGPYEQYFGPGTRLTVT.

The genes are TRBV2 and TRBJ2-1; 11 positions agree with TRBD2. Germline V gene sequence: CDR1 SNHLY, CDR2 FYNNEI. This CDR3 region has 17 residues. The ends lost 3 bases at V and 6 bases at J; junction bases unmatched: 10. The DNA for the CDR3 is TGTGCCAGCAGTGACGCCCGTACTAGCGGGGGCCCCAATGAGCAGTTCTTC. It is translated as CASSDARTSGGPNEQFF.

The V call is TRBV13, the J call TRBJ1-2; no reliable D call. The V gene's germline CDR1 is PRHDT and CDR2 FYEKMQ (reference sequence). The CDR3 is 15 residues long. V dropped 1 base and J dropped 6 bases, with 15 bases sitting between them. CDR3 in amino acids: CASSLVSVWADGYTF. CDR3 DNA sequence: TGTGCCAGCAGCTTAGTTTCTGTCTGGGCAGATGGCTACACCTTC.

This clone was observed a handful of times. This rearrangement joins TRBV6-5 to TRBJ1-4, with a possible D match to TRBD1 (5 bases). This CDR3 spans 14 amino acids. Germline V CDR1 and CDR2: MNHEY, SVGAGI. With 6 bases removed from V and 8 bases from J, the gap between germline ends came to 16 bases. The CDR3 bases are TGTGCCAGCAGCCCCGGGGGGGGAAGCGAAAAACTGTTTTTT. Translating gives CASSPGGGSEKLFF.